The entry below gives a single TCR beta chain sequence along with its context. Its antigen target is currently unknown. The sample holds no much larger clone one base away, and base qualities are not on file. The sample comes from a study of blood T cell repertoires in COVID-19 (dated by TCRdb to the early 2020s). Study-level background: Collaborator samples came from the United States, Italy and Spain and covered acute and convalescent phases of COVID-19. The material from the prospective study consisted of cDNA or gDNA derived from T cells, B-cell-depleted T cells, or PBMCs. Deeply sampled blood TCRbeta repertoires from subjects exposed to, actively infected with, or recovered from COVID-19 were included in the dataset. A freely available public database, intended as a resource for researchers studying the immune response to SARS-CoV-2, is where the repertoires were released. Samples came from the ongoing ImmuneRACE study (first 160 participants) plus 1,254 subjects from 6 global collaborators. Sample metadata almost always included a de-identified subject ID, COVID-19 status, age in years and sex. HLA class I and class II types, where available, came from metadata supplied by the sample provider rather than from assay-based typing. What the authors observed across the whole study: Clinical and demographic metadata were provided uncurated, with the amount varying by source and participant.

Participants in the prospective study were aged roughly 18 to 100 years, lived in some 24 United States geographic areas, and enrolled through a virtual design. In the prospective study, cohorts were assigned on the basis of participant-reported clinical history obtained from a screening survey and a study questionnaire. Mobile phlebotomists in the prospective study collected whole blood, serum and a nasopharyngeal or oropharyngeal swab from every participant. Additional blood draws and questionnaires over an approximately two-month period could optionally be provided by prospective study participants. Before DNA extraction, prospective study blood samples were shipped either frozen or at room temperature. TCRbeta CDR3 regions were amplified from genomic DNA using the immunoSEQ Assay, a bias-controlled multiplex PCR. Per the source publication's procedure: The number of nucleated cells in each sample was estimated by amplification of reference gene primers within the assay. To quantify the absolute abundance of each unique TCRbeta CDR3 rearrangement, sequence reads were collapsed and filtered. Productive Simpson clonality was computed per sample as the square root of Simpson's diversity index over productive rearrangements. TCRdb mirrors the immuneACCESS table, restricted to in-frame sequences. Some clones are absent from its copies; in checked studies, under half trace to an unresolved V gene, and the reason for the others is unknown. The V and J calls and clone size were taken over from that table, and D and trimming were inferred from the DNA. For this sample there are around 250,000 clones; around four fifths appear just once. Approximately 4.3% of the sample is held by the ten biggest clonotypes.

The germline V gene gives CDR1 as MDHEN and CDR2 as SYDVKM. For this chain, trimming is 4 bases at the V end and 4 bases at the J end, and the number of junction bases without a gene match is 5. The CDR3 has 15 amino acids, counting the end cysteine and phenylalanine. This entry keeps only the CDR3 DNA: 45 bases, framed from base 1. The sample taken for sequencing was PBMCs or T cells enriched from blood (not recorded which). The chain employs TRBV28 and TRBJ2-3, with 10 middle bases fitting TRBD1. The clonotype originates from a man aged 30-40 years with acute COVID-19. The CDR3 in this case is CASSYPGTGADTQYF. In nucleotide form, the sequence is TGTGCCAGCAGTTACCCCGGGACAGGGGCAGATACGCAGTATTTT.